This T cell receptor (beta chain) was sequenced for a study of regulatory T cells in long-lasting Graves disease. Study conclusions and caveats: The study found TRBV28, TRBJ1-2 and TRBJ2-5 favored in persistent disease.

V lost 4 bases to trimming and J lost 1 base; unmatched junction nucleotides: 6. In germline, CDR1 is DFQATT, CDR2 SNEGSKA (reference sequence). This CDR3 is 14 amino acids long. Time point given: persistent/refractory GD, antithyroid drugs over 5 years with positive TRAb. The TCR library was prepared using RNA isolated from PBMCs. American Thyroid Association guidelines were used to diagnose Graves' disease. Turning to this clonotype: Its antigen is as yet unknown.

Researchers made TCR beta libraries by using iRepertoire HTBI primers and running Arm-PCR on CDR3 regions. MiXCR, applied by TCRdb to the multiplex PCR reads, yields one record per CDR3 protein. The sample includes approximately 290,000 distinct CDR3 sequences, under 25% of them seen just once. The rearrangement links TRBV20-1 to TRBJ2-7; 8 bases agree with TRBD1. The TCR originated in a female donor with Graves disease. This material consisted of peripheral blood mononuclear cells (PBMCs), taken when the disease was refractory, from a patient treated with antithyroid drugs. The CDR3 bases are TGCAGTGCTAAAAAATACAGGGGGTCCTACGAGCAGTACTTC. Translating it yields CSAKKYRGSYEQYF.